The clone carrying this T cell receptor beta chain was seen only a few times. Its antigen is as yet unknown. This sample is drawn from a study of CD8 T cells in ankylosing spondylitis. Overall study findings and caveats: Ankylosing spondylitis blood appeared to carry a characteristic TCR beta motif of roughly 8 highly homologous variants. There was reportedly significant enrichment of clones that were disease-linked in matched ankylosing spondylitis synovial fluid.

TCRdb passed the 5' RACE reads through MiXCR, listing each CDR3 protein once. The sample contains over 600,000 distinct CDR3 sequences, roughly 19% of which appear only once. The CDR3 is 15 residues long. Trimming stripped 1 base from V and 6 bases from J, with 14 bases between. Germline lookup yields CDR1 SGHTA and CDR2 FQGNSA. The chain uses TRBV7-2 and TRBJ2-3, with D uncertain. The origin of this receptor is a male donor with ankylosing spondylitis. The specimen sequenced was blood, either unsorted or a sorted T cell fraction (not recorded which). CDR3 coding DNA: TGTGCCAGCAGCTTAGTAATCTCGCTGGTGGATACGCAGTATTTT. Protein product: CASSLVISLVDTQYF.